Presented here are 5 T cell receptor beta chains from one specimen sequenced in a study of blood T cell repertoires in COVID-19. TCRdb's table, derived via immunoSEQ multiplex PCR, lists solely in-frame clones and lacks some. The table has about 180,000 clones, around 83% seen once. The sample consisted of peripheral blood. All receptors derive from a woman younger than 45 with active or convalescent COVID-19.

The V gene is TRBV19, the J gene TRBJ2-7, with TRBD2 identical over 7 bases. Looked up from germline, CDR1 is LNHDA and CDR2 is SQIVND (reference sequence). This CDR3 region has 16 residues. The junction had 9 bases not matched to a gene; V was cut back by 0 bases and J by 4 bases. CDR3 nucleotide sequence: TGTGCCAGTAGTATAGACCCCCGCGGGAGCTATTACGAGCAGTACTTC. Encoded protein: CASSIDPRGSYYEQYF.

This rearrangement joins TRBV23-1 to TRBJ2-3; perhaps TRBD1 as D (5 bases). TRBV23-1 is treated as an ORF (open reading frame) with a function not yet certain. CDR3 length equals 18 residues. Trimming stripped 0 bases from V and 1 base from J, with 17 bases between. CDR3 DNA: TGCGCCAGCAGTCAATCTCATATCCTTATGACAGGCACAGATACGCAGTATTTT. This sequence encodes CASSQSHILMTGTDTQYF.

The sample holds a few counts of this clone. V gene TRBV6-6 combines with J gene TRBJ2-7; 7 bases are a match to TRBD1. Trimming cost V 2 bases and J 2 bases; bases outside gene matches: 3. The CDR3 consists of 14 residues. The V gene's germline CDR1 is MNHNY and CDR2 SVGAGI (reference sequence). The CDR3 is CASSYAQGTYEQYF. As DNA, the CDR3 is TGTGCCAGCAGTTACGCACAGGGGACCTACGAGCAGTACTTC.

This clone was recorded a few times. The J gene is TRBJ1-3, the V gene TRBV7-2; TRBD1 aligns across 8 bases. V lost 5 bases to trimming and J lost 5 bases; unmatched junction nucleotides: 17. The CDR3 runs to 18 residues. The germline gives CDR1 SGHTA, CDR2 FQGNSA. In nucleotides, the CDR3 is TGTGCCAGCAGCCCCCACAACCCCGACAGGGGAGGGAGAAACACCATATATTTT. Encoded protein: CASSPHNPDRGGRNTIYF.

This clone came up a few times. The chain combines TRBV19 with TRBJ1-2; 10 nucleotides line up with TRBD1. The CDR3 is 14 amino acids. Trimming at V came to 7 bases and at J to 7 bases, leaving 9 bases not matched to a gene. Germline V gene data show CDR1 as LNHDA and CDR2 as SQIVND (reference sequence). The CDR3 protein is CASTRDRGLSGYTF. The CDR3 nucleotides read TGTGCCAGTACCCGTGACAGGGGGCTAAGTGGCTACACCTTC.